This T cell receptor beta chain derives from a study of cytomegalovirus exposure and HLA in healthy donors. Study-wide background: In terms of ancestry, the Caucasian-associated cluster contained about 80% of the 350 to 450 genotyped donors. Whole-study findings and limits: Most TCR sequences showed up rarely, but some public TCRs showed up in many donors.

60 Vbeta and 13 Jbeta primers were used in PCR. The table came from immunoSEQ multiplex PCR; TCRdb's copy has only in-frame clones and leaves some out. The sample contains about 93,000 clones, roughly 63% of which appear only once. Turning to this clone: The antigen remains unidentified.

CDR3 length: 18 residues. Germline lookup yields CDR1 SGHDT and CDR2 YYEEEE. With 4 bases removed from V and 5 bases from J, the gap between germline ends came to 24 bases. This chain joins TRBV5-6 and TRBJ2-2; D is perhaps TRBD2 (5 bases). Sequenced input: PBMCs. This TCR was recovered from a boy under 18 in good health and CMV-seropositive. The CDR3 reads CASSVGGYYFIVTGELFF. The CDR3 nucleotides are TGTGCCAGCAGCGTTGGCGGGTATTATTTTATTGTGACCGGGGAGCTGTTTTTT. Full variable domain (outside the CDR3, taken from reference TRBV5-6 and TRBJ2-2): DAGVTQSPTHLIKTRGQQVTLRCSPKSGHDTVSWYQQALGQGPQFIFQYYEEEERQRGNFPDRFSGHQFPNYSSELNVNALLLGDSALYLCASSVGGYYFIVTGELFFGEGSRLTVL.